This TCR beta chain was profiled in a study of T cells expressing NK-cell markers. TCRdb reanalyzed the 5' RACE reads and collapses them to one entry per CDR3 protein, without DNA. The table lists about 460,000 distinct CDR3 sequences. General study results and limits: Uncertainty persisted over the HCMV specificity of expanded NKG2C+ T cell clones. Of the CD8+ T cells in 5 to 7 donors, roughly 1.0-7.5% belonged to dominant NKG2C+ clonotypes.

Germline-derived CDR1 and CDR2 are DFQATT and SNEGSKA (reference sequence). CDR3 length equals 15 residues. Regarding this clonotype: Its target is unknown.

The chain combines TRBV20-1 with TRBJ2-4; no DNA is available, so the TRBD2 call from TCRdb remains unchecked. Source material: blood T cells: a sorted CD56 or NKG2C T cell subset, CD4+ or CD8+ T cells, or bulk PBMC T cells (not recorded which). The clonotype originates from a woman aged 50 to 60 in good health. CDR3: CSALGADRAKNIQYF.